The 27 T cell receptor beta chains reported below all come from one sample, sequenced in a study of OX40 agonist ivuxolimab in advanced cancers. Data came from immunoSEQ multiplex PCR; TCRdb stores just in-frame clones and leaves some out. This table holds some 86,000 clones, approximately 94% found once. The source material was CD4+ or CD8+ T cells sorted from blood, sampled in a trial of the OX40 agonist ivuxolimab. These receptors came from an adult with an advanced solid tumor such as melanoma, head and neck, liver or kidney cancer.

The CDR3 nucleotides are TGTGCCAGCAGCTTTTACAGAGATACGCAGTATTTT. Its protein is CASSFYRDTQYF. V and J are TRBV7-8 and TRBJ2-3; no firm D call. The germline V and J ends were trimmed by 3 bases and 5 bases, with 6 bases remaining between them. In germline, CDR1 is SGHVS, CDR2 FQNEAQ. The CDR3 covers 12 residues. The variable domain in full, with the rest retrieved from reference TRBV7-8 and TRBJ2-3, is GAGVSQSPRYKVAKRGQDVALRCDPISGHVSLFWYQQALGQGPEFLTYFQNEAQLDKSGLPSDRFFAERPEGSVSTLKIQRTQQEDSAVYLCASSFYRDTQYFGPGTRLTVL.

The J gene is TRBJ2-7, the V gene TRBV5-6, with D uncertain. V was cut by 1 base and J by 3 bases, with 8 bases left in between. CDR1 is SGHDT and CDR2 is YYEEEE in the germline V gene. The CDR3 extends over 13 amino acids. CDR3: CASSLNGVYEQYF. The CDR3 DNA is TGTGCCAGCAGCTTGAATGGAGTCTACGAGCAGTACTTC.

The chain recombines TRBV27 with TRBJ1-5; 8 nucleotides line up with TRBD1. V dropped 5 bases and J dropped 0; count of bases not matched to a gene: 12. The CDR3 is 18 residues long. In germline, CDR1 is MNHEY, CDR2 SMNVEV (reference sequence). In nucleotides, the CDR3 is TGTGCCAGCAGTCCCTTACAGGGGGTTCCAGATAGCAATCAGCCCCAGCATTTT. It translates to CASSPLQGVPDSNQPQHF.

This chain links TRBV27 with TRBJ1-1; D perhaps matches TRBD1 (6 bases). The CDR3 sequence is 16 residues long. V shed 5 bases and J shed 7 bases, with 23 bases lying between them. Looked up from germline, CDR1 is MNHEY and CDR2 is SMNVEV (reference sequence). DNA of the CDR3: TGTGCCAGCAGTCTAGTAGGACAGTCATCTCTCTATGAAGCTTTCTTT. Protein: CASSLVGQSSLYEAFF.

This clone has only one observation. V is TRBV27 and J is TRBJ2-1; TRBD2 matches at 7 bases. This CDR3 is built from 13 residues. The V gene's germline CDR1 is MNHEY and CDR2 SMNVEV (reference sequence). The J segment lost 8 bases and the V segment lost 7 bases, leaving 8 bases of the junction unmatched. CDR3 DNA sequence: TGTGCCAGCAACTCGGGACTATTCCATGAGCAGTTCTTC. It codes for CASNSGLFHEQFF.

V gene TRBV27 combines with J gene TRBJ1-1; D ambiguous. V was trimmed by 2 bases and J by 4 bases, leaving 11 bases between them. CDR3 length equals 14 residues. The germline CDR1 and CDR2 sequences are MNHEY and SMNVEV (reference sequence). The DNA of the CDR3 is TGTGCCAGCAGTTTAAACAGCCACTCCACTGAAGCTTTCTTT. Translation gives CASSLNSHSTEAFF.

The genes are TRBV4-3 and TRBJ1-2, with a tentative D call TRBD1 (6 bases). V was pared by 1 base and J by 6 bases, with 15 bases between. CDR3 length: 15 amino acids. The V gene's germline CDR1 is LGHNA and CDR2 YSLEER. Here the CDR3 DNA reads TGCGCCAGCAGCCAAGGGACAGTCACATGGGATGGCTACACCTTC. It specifies CASSQGTVTWDGYTF.

This chain connects TRBV29-1 to TRBJ2-7; 10 nucleotides align to TRBD2. Germline CDR1 reads SQVTM; CDR2 reads ANQGSEA. The CDR3 has 16 amino acids. The V segment lost 1 base and the J segment 4 bases; nucleotides outside the gene matches: 10. The CDR3 DNA sequence: TGCAGCGTTGAAGGTCTCACTAGCGGGGAACGGTACGAGCAGTACTTC. This encodes CSVEGLTSGERYEQYF.

The genes are TRBV6-5 and TRBJ1-1, with D unclear. Germline lookup yields CDR1 MNHEY and CDR2 SVGAGI. The ends were cut back, 5 bases at V and 1 base at J, with 8 bases in the middle. The CDR3 sequence is 13 residues long. CDR3 nucleotides: TGTGCCAGCAGTGAAGCAGAGAACACTGAAGCTTTCTTT. Translated: CASSEAENTEAFF.

The V and J genes are TRBV7-2 and TRBJ2-7; the D gene is possibly TRBD1 (6 bases). CDR1 is SGHTA, CDR2 FQGNSA, per germline. The CDR3 has 14 amino acids. V dropped 1 base and J dropped 1 base, with 8 bases sitting between them. The CDR3 is CASSLGDISYEQYF. The CDR3 DNA follows: TGTGCCAGCAGCTTAGGGGACATATCCTACGAGCAGTACTTC.

This chain links TRBV28 with TRBJ1-6, with D possibly being TRBD1 (6 bases). Germline loops: CDR1 MDHEN, CDR2 SYDVKM. Trimming removed 1 base from V and 13 bases from J, with 17 bases in between. This CDR3 comprises 15 residues. Here the CDR3 reads CASSLFSGARAPLHF. DNA for the CDR3: TGTGCCAGCAGTTTATTCTCAGGGGCGCGGGCCCCCCTCCACTTT.

The CDR3 here is CASSLAGGMGEQFF. As DNA, the CDR3 is TGTGCCAGCAGCCTAGCGGGGGGGATGGGAGAGCAGTTCTTC. This chain uses TRBV14 with TRBJ2-1; 11 positions match TRBD2. The trim removed 4 bases at V and 10 bases at J, leaving 6 bases unmatched. The CDR3 spans 14 residues. CDR1 and CDR2 (germline): SGHDN, FVKESK.

J is TRBJ2-7 and V is TRBV9, with D unresolved. This CDR3 has 14 amino acids. V lost 0 bases and J lost 0, with 7 bases in between. The germline V gene encodes CDR1 SGDLS and CDR2 YYNGEE. CDR3 nucleotides: TGTGCCAGCAGCGTAGTGTCTGACTCCTACGAGCAGTACTTC. Its translation is CASSVVSDSYEQYF.

This clone occurred once. J is TRBJ2-7 and V is TRBV9; D ambiguous. V lost 3 bases and J 0 bases, leaving 7 bases between the germline ends. The CDR3 has 13 amino acids. Germline V gene lookup returns CDR1 SGDLS and CDR2 YYNGEE. This chain's CDR3 is CASSASSSYEQYF. The DNA for the CDR3 is TGTGCCAGCAGCGCATCCAGCTCCTACGAGCAGTACTTC.

This sequence joins TRBV7-9 and TRBJ2-5; TRBD1 agrees at 7 bases. From germline, CDR1 is SEHNR and CDR2 FQNEAQ (reference sequence). The CDR3 is made up of 14 amino acids. The V and J ends lost 5 bases and 0 bases, in that order; junction bases with no gene match: 3. CDR3 nucleotide sequence: TGTGCCAGCAGCCCTGGACAGGACCAAGAGACCCAGTACTTC. Translating it yields CASSPGQDQETQYF. Complete variable domain (other parts from reference TRBV7-9 and TRBJ2-5): DTGVSQNPRHKITKRGQNVTFRCDPISEHNRLYWYRQTLGQGPEFLTYFQNEAQLEKSRLLSDRFSAERPKGSFSTLEIQRTEQGDSAMYLCASSPGQDQETQYFGPGTRLLVL.

The chain uses TRBV7-9 and TRBJ1-6, with TRBD1 as a possible D gene (6 bases). CDR3 size: 15 residues. Germline V CDR1 and CDR2: SEHNR, FQNEAQ (reference sequence). Trimming cost V 5 bases and J 9 bases, with 17 bases left between them. CDR3 protein: CASSPPDSGGSPLHF. CDR3 DNA: TGTGCCAGCAGCCCGCCGGACAGTGGGGGTTCACCCCTCCACTTT. Variable domain in full (rest from reference TRBV7-9 and TRBJ1-6): DTGVSQNPRHKITKRGQNVTFRCDPISEHNRLYWYRQTLGQGPEFLTYFQNEAQLEKSRLLSDRFSAERPKGSFSTLEIQRTEQGDSAMYLCASSPPDSGGSPLHFGNGTRLTVT.

This sequence joins TRBV11-1 and TRBJ2-3; D uncertain. Trimming shortened V by 2 bases and J by 0 bases, and 3 bases separated the two germline ends. From germline, CDR1 is SGHAT and CDR2 FQDESV (reference sequence). This CDR3 spans 13 amino acids. This CDR3 is CASSLRSTDTQYF. The CDR3 DNA follows: TGTGCCAGCAGCTTACGTAGCACAGATACGCAGTATTTT. The full variable domain, completed using reference TRBV11-1 and TRBJ2-3, is EAEVAQSPRYKITEKSQAVAFWCDPISGHATLYWYRQILGQGPELLVQFQDESVVDDSQLPKDRFSAERLKGVDSTLKIQPAELGDSAMYLCASSLRSTDTQYFGPGTRLTVL.

This clone came up once. This sequence joins TRBV27 and TRBJ1-5; unclear D gene. V was trimmed by 3 bases and J by 5 bases, leaving 14 bases between them. The germline V gene encodes CDR1 MNHEY and CDR2 SMNVEV (reference sequence). The CDR3 has 15 amino acids. This chain's CDR3 is CASSFGPPEYQPQHF. The CDR3 coding sequence is TGTGCCAGCAGTTTCGGGCCTCCGGAATATCAGCCCCAGCATTTT.

The J gene is TRBJ2-2, the V gene TRBV19, with a tentative D call TRBD1 (6 bases). The ends were cut back, 5 bases at V and 3 bases at J, with 13 bases in the middle. Germline V gene lookup returns CDR1 LNHDA and CDR2 SQIVND (reference sequence). CDR3 length: 15 amino acids. The CDR3 DNA reads TGTGCCAGTAGTTCCCGGGACAAGTACACCGGGGAGCTGTTTTTT. This translates into CASSSRDKYTGELFF.

The rearrangement links TRBV25-1 to TRBJ1-2, with a weak D call TRBD1 (5 bases). V gave up 8 bases and J gave up 8 bases, with 9 bases separating them. This CDR3 has 10 residues. Germline V gene data show CDR1 as MGHDK and CDR2 as SYGVNS. CDR3 in amino acids: CASERDGYTF. Written as DNA, the CDR3 is TGTGCCAGCGAAAGGGACGGCTACACCTTC.

The V gene is TRBV9, the J gene TRBJ2-5, with D possibly being TRBD1 or TRBD2 (5 bases each). The CDR3 length is 15 residues. Germline V gives CDR1 SGDLS, CDR2 YYNGEE. With 0 bases removed from V and 7 bases from J, the gap between germline ends came to 16 bases. The CDR3 DNA sequence: TGTGCCAGCAGCGTAGAAGGGACCCCTATCGGGACCCAGTACTTC. Translated, it gives CASSVEGTPIGTQYF.

This clone appeared a single time. The genes are TRBV7-6 and TRBJ1-3, with D hard to call. The CDR3 is 14 residues long. The germline CDR1 and CDR2 sequences are SGHVS and FNYEAQ. V lost 4 bases, J lost 0 bases, and 7 bases lay in between. The DNA for the CDR3 is TGTGCCAGCAGCTCCCCTAACTCTGGAAACACCATATATTTT. Amino acids: CASSSPNSGNTIYF.

The chain employs TRBV6-5 and TRBJ1-1, with unresolved D. This CDR3 contains 14 residues. CDR1 and CDR2 from the germline V gene are MNHEY and SVGAGI. V lost 0 bases and J lost 0, with 5 bases in between. The CDR3 bases are TGTGCCAGCAGTTACTCGAGAGTGAACACTGAAGCTTTCTTT. It specifies CASSYSRVNTEAFF.

CDR3 amino acids: CASGRGPNTEAFF. The CDR3 nucleotides read TGTGCCAGCGGCCGGGGGCCGAACACTGAAGCTTTCTTT. The chain joins TRBV28 to TRBJ1-1; D is perhaps TRBD1 (6 bases). From germline, CDR1 is MDHEN and CDR2 SYDVKM. The CDR3 spans 13 residues. Trimming shortened V by 8 bases and J by 1 base, and 11 bases separated the two germline ends.

In regard to this clone: This sample includes further DNA sequences coding for the same CDR3. J is TRBJ2-2 and V is TRBV7-9; D is uncertain. V lost 0 bases to trimming and J lost 8 bases, with 4 bases between them. Germline V CDR1 and CDR2: SEHNR, FQNEAQ (reference sequence). The CDR3 runs to 12 residues. The CDR3 nucleotides read TGTGCCAGCAGCTTAGCGGCGGGGGAGCTGTTTTTT. It translates to CASSLAAGELFF. Looking up the rest from reference TRBV7-9 and TRBJ2-2 gives the full variable domain: DTGVSQNPRHKITKRGQNVTFRCDPISEHNRLYWYRQTLGQGPEFLTYFQNEAQLEKSRLLSDRFSAERPKGSFSTLEIQRTEQGDSAMYLCASSLAAGELFFGEGSRLTVL.

This sequence joins TRBV6-5 and TRBJ2-1, with 9 bases lining up with TRBD2. The junction had 4 bases not matched to a gene; V was cut back by 6 bases and J by 1 base. The CDR3 runs 15 residues. The germline V gene has CDR1 MNHEY and CDR2 SVGAGI. CDR3 protein: CASSPSGVSYNEQFF. DNA for the CDR3: TGTGCCAGCAGCCCTAGCGGGGTGTCCTACAATGAGCAGTTCTTC.

The gene calls are TRBV4-2 and TRBJ2-7; weak D call: TRBD1 (6 bases). CDR1 and CDR2 from the germline V gene are LGHNA and YNFKEQ. Deletions cut 5 bases from V and 3 bases from J, with 20 bases between. The CDR3 spans 16 residues. The CDR3 coding sequence is TGTGCCAGCAGCTTTTCCGCCGTGGGGGCGGACTACGAGCAGTACTTC. Protein: CASSFSAVGADYEQYF.